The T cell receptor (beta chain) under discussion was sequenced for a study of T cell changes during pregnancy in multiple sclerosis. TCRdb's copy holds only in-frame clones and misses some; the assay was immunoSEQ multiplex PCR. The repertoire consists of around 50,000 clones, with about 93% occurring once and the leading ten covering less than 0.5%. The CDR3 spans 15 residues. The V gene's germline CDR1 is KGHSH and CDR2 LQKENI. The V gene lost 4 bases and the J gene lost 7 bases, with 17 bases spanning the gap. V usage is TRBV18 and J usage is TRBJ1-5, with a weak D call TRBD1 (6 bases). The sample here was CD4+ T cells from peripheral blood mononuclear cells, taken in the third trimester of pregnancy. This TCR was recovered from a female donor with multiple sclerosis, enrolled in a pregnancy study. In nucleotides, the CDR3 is TGTGCCAGCTCACTTACAGGGAAGAAGGGCCAGCCCCAGCATTTT. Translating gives CASSLTGKKGQPQHF. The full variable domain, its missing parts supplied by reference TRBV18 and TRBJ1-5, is NAGVMQNPRHLVRRRGQEARLRCSPMKGHSHVYWYRQLPEEGLKFMVYLQKENIIDESGMPKERFSAEFPKEGPSILRIQQVVRGDSAAYFCASSLTGKKGQPQHFGDGTRLSIL.